The 31 T cell receptor beta chains in this list originate from one sample, sequenced in a study of T cells after yellow fever vaccination. MiXCR was run by TCRdb on the 5' RACE reads, yielding one entry per CDR3 protein. The data contain about 580,000 distinct CDR3 sequences, around 17% of them singletons. The input for sequencing was PBMCs, taken 5 days after the first yellow fever vaccination. These receptors all come from a man aged 18 to 35 who received the YFV17D yellow fever vaccine.

This rearrangement joins TRBV27 to TRBJ1-1; D unresolved. V was cut by 6 bases and J by 1 base, with 12 bases left in between. The CDR3 covers 14 residues. Germline CDR1 and CDR2: MNHEY and SMNVEV (reference sequence). CDR3: CASSGWVGNTEAFF. The CDR3 DNA is TGTGCCAGCAGCGGGTGGGTTGGGAACACTGAAGCTTTCTTT.

CDR3 sequence (DNA): TGTGCCAGCAGCTCCGACAGGGTAGAGACCCAGTACTTC. It is translated as CASSSDRVETQYF. The J gene is TRBJ2-5, the V gene TRBV11-2; TRBD1 agrees at 7 bases. CDR1 and CDR2 from the germline V gene are SGHAT and FQNNGV. After removal of 4 bases from V and 4 bases from J, the junction contained 3 bases not matched to a gene. The CDR3 extends over 13 amino acids.

The chain uses TRBV20-1 and TRBJ1-2; D gene unclear. Germline V gene sequence: CDR1 DFQATT, CDR2 SNEGSKA (reference sequence). V was cut by 2 bases and J by 4 bases, with 2 bases left in between. This CDR3 comprises 10 residues. The chain's CDR3 is CSARRYGYTF. In nucleotides, the CDR3 is TGCAGTGCTAGACGCTATGGCTACACCTTC.

CDR3 bases: TGTGCCAGCAGCTTAGCCAGGTTTAGCAATCAGCCCCAGCATTTT. Residues: CASSLARFSNQPQHF. The chain joins TRBV7-2 to TRBJ1-5, with D unclear. The CDR3 contains 15 residues. In germline, CDR1 is SGHTA, CDR2 FQGNSA. Trimming shortened V by 0 bases and J by 0 bases, and 6 bases separated the two germline ends.

The chain has TRBV4-1 and TRBJ1-2, with D hard to call. Trimming took 4 bases from V and 2 from J, leaving 17 bases between them. The CDR3 is made up of 16 amino acids. Germline CDR1 and CDR2: MGHRA and YSYEKL. The CDR3 nucleotides are TGCGCCAGCAGCCCCGGCGCGACGGAGGGAAACTATGGCTACACCTTC. Its translation: CASSPGATEGNYGYTF.

This clonotype has more than one count but fewer than ten. The chain joins TRBV5-1 to TRBJ1-5; possibly TRBD1 for D (5 bases). V was pared by 7 bases and J by 0 bases, with 14 bases between. The CDR3 totals 15 residues. Germline-derived CDR1 and CDR2 are SGHRS and YFSETQ. The chain's CDR3 is CASCPYDSSNQPQHF. The DNA for the CDR3 is TGCGCCAGCTGTCCCTACGACAGTAGCAATCAGCCCCAGCATTTT.

This clonotype showed up just a few times. This chain connects TRBV7-2 to TRBJ2-3; no firm D call. The CDR3 runs 15 residues. Germline lookup yields CDR1 SGHTA and CDR2 FQGNSA. The V and J ends lost 5 bases and 2 bases respectively, with 14 bases between them. CDR3 region: CASSPNTGHTDTQYF. CDR3 in DNA: TGTGCCAGCAGCCCTAACACCGGGCACACAGATACGCAGTATTTT.

This clonotype was detected only a few times. The gene calls are TRBV3-1 and TRBJ1-1; D is unclear. V dropped 1 base and J dropped 1 base, with 10 bases sitting between them. Germline loops: CDR1 LGHDT, CDR2 YNNKEL (reference sequence). The CDR3 consists of 15 residues. The CDR3 region is CASSQGVGSNTEAFF. CDR3 in DNA: TGTGCCAGCAGCCAAGGGGTAGGGTCGAACACTGAAGCTTTCTTT.

The sample holds a few counts of this clonotype. The CDR3 DNA is TGTGCCAGCAGCCGCGAATACACAGATACGCAGTATTTT. Its translation is CASSREYTDTQYF. The rearrangement uses TRBV7-7 and TRBJ2-3, with D hard to call. The germline V gene has CDR1 SSHAT and CDR2 FNYEAQ (reference sequence). The CDR3 is made up of 13 amino acids. The V gene lost 5 bases and the J gene lost 2 bases, with 8 bases spanning the gap.

This chain's CDR3 is CASRIYTDTQYF. For the CDR3, the DNA is TGTGCCAGCAGGATATACACAGATACGCAGTATTTT. The chain uses TRBV28 and TRBJ2-3; D uncertain. Between the trimmed V and J ends, which lost 6 bases and 2 bases, there was a span of 6 bases. The CDR3 spans 12 residues. Germline V gene data show CDR1 as MDHEN and CDR2 as SYDVKM.

This chain uses TRBV20-1 with TRBJ1-5; possible D gene TRBD1, 5 bases. CDR1 is DFQATT, CDR2 SNEGSKA, per germline (reference sequence). V was cut by 4 bases and J by 3 bases, with 10 bases left in between. This CDR3 has 13 amino acids. The CDR3 nucleotides read TGCAGTGCTAAAGGGGACTCCAATCAGCCCCAGCATTTT. Protein sequence: CSAKGDSNQPQHF.

This clonotype was detected only a few times. This rearrangement joins TRBV18 to TRBJ2-7; 12 bases agree with TRBD1. V lost 2 bases and J lost 7; bases outside the gene matches: 3. Germline assignment: CDR1 KGHSH and CDR2 LQKENI. This CDR3 is built from 14 residues. CDR3 amino acids: CASSPGTGGLEQYV. The CDR3 nucleotides read TGTGCCAGCTCACCAGGGACAGGGGGCTTGGAGCAGTACGTC.

The chain employs TRBV5-1 and TRBJ1-2, with D possibly being TRBD1 (6 bases). V was shortened by 2 bases and J by 3 bases, with 11 bases between the two germline ends. The CDR3 covers 14 residues. Per germline, CDR1 SGHRS and CDR2 YFSETQ. CDR3: CASSFRGMDYGYTF. The CDR3 nucleotides read TGCGCCAGCAGCTTCAGGGGAATGGACTATGGCTACACCTTC.

This clonotype has only a few counts. This chain joins TRBV20-1 and TRBJ2-5; TRBD1 agrees at 7 bases. Germline V gene data show CDR1 as DFQATT and CDR2 as SNEGSKA (reference sequence). The junction had 13 bases not matched to a gene; V was cut back by 4 bases and J by 5 bases. This CDR3 has 15 residues. DNA of the CDR3: TGCAGTGCTAACTCCAGCCCCCTCAGGGGGGAGACCCAGTACTTC. Its protein product is CSANSSPLRGETQYF.

The table lists this clonotype with a few counts. The chain employs TRBV5-4 and TRBJ1-2; 7 bases map to TRBD1. This CDR3 comprises 14 residues. From germline, CDR1 is SGHNT and CDR2 YYREEE (reference sequence). The junction had 9 bases not matched to a gene; V was cut back by 5 bases and J by 5 bases. CDR3 nucleotide sequence: TGTGCCAGCAGTCTAGACAGGGAGGCATATGGCTACACCTTC. Amino acids: CASSLDREAYGYTF.

V and J are TRBV23-1 and TRBJ1-5; TRBD1 is a possible D gene (6 bases). TRBV23-1 belongs to the ORF category, with a function that is uncertain. CDR3 length: 16 amino acids. V was trimmed by 6 bases and J by 5 bases, leaving 20 bases between them. The CDR3 DNA follows: TGCGCCAGCAGCCATACAGGGCGCAGGCGTTATCAGCCCCAGCATTTT. Translating gives CASSHTGRRRYQPQHF.

The chain combines TRBV4-1 with TRBJ2-1, with D tentatively TRBD1 (5 bases). CDR1 and CDR2 (germline): MGHRA, YSYEKL. The CDR3 runs 16 residues. Trimming shortened V by 1 base and J by 6 bases, and 16 bases separated the two germline ends. The CDR3 loop is CASSQALGARTNEQFF. CDR3 bases: TGCGCCAGCAGCCAAGCGTTAGGGGCCCGAACCAATGAGCAGTTCTTC.

This clonotype has more than one count but fewer than ten. This chain uses TRBV15 with TRBJ1-1; TRBD1 matches 7 bases. This CDR3 has 15 amino acids. CDR1 is LNHNV, CDR2 YYDKDF, per germline (reference sequence). J gave up 3 bases and V 4 bases, and 8 bases lay outside the gene matches. This CDR3 is CATSKTGFSDTEAFF. The DNA for the CDR3 is TGTGCCACCAGCAAGACAGGGTTTTCGGACACTGAAGCTTTCTTT.

This clonotype was observed a few times. The chain carries TRBV6-1 and TRBJ2-7; possible D gene TRBD1, 6 bases. This CDR3 has 15 residues. The germline gives CDR1 MNHNS, CDR2 SASEGT. V was shortened by 6 bases and J by 1 base, with 16 bases between the two germline ends. The CDR3 protein is CASRTTGSGSYEQYF. The DNA for the CDR3 is TGTGCCAGCAGGACTACAGGGTCGGGATCCTACGAGCAGTACTTC.

At least ten counts were recorded for this clonotype. The chain links TRBV20-1 to TRBJ2-7, with D possibly called TRBD1 or TRBD2 (5 bases each). Germline-derived CDR1 and CDR2 are DFQATT and SNEGSKA (reference sequence). The CDR3 runs 11 residues. CDR3 coding DNA: TGCACCGCATGGGGGTCCTACGAGCAGTACGTC. Protein sequence: CTAWGSYEQYV.

This clonotype was seen a few times. The rearrangement links TRBV7-2 to TRBJ2-1, with 7 bases aligning to TRBD1. This CDR3 is 17 amino acids long. In germline, CDR1 is SGHTA, CDR2 FQGNSA. The ends lost 0 bases at V and 1 base at J; junction bases unmatched: 6. The CDR3 DNA sequence: TGTGCCAGCAGCTTAGCCTTAGGACAGGTTTCCTACAATGAGCAGTTCTTC. Residues: CASSLALGQVSYNEQFF.

This clonotype appeared a few times. V usage is TRBV6-1 and J usage is TRBJ2-1; 9 bases are shared with TRBD2. Trimming at V came to 6 bases and at J to 4 bases, leaving 7 bases not matched to a gene. Germline V gene sequence: CDR1 MNHNS, CDR2 SASEGT. CDR3 length: 15 residues. Written as DNA, the CDR3 is TGTGCCAGCAGCCAAAGCGGGGGGCCTTACAATGAGCAGTTCTTC. Its translation: CASSQSGGPYNEQFF.

This clonotype was seen repeatedly, ten times or more. This CDR3 reads CASSVDRFYEQYF. The CDR3 nucleotides are TGCGCCAGCAGCGTGGACAGGTTCTACGAGCAGTACTTC. The chain carries TRBV5-1 and TRBJ2-7, with 7 bases matching TRBD1. This CDR3 has 13 residues. Trimming cost V 4 bases and J 3 bases; bases outside gene matches: 4. Germline V gene lookup returns CDR1 SGHRS and CDR2 YFSETQ.

The chain employs TRBV4-3 and TRBJ2-1, with D possibly being TRBD2 (6 bases). Deletions cut 0 bases from V and 15 bases from J, with 15 bases between. The germline CDR1 and CDR2 sequences are LGHNA and YSLEER. The CDR3 consists of 13 residues. The CDR3 region has the DNA TGCGCCAGCAGCCAAGATCAGCGGGCTATACGGTTCTTC. Amino acid sequence: CASSQDQRAIRFF.

The gene calls are TRBV30 and TRBJ1-4, with D hard to call. Germline CDR1 GTSNPN, CDR2 SVGIG (reference sequence). The V gene lost 0 bases and the J gene lost 4 bases, with 9 bases spanning the gap. CDR3 length equals 14 residues. The CDR3 region is CAWSVARLNEKLFF. CDR3 bases: TGTGCCTGGAGTGTAGCACGCCTTAATGAAAAACTGTTTTTT.

This clonotype has a handful of counts. The rearrangement links TRBV6-1 to TRBJ1-3; tentatively, D is TRBD1 (6 bases). The CDR3 runs 13 residues. Germline V lookup: CDR1 MNHNS, CDR2 SASEGT. The ends were cut back, 6 bases at V and 4 bases at J, with 10 bases in the middle. The CDR3 reads CASSAGEGNTIYF. The CDR3 region has the DNA TGTGCCAGCAGCGCAGGGGAAGGAAACACCATATATTTT.

This clonotype appeared a few times. The chain links TRBV7-8 to TRBJ1-1, with D uncertain. Germline CDR1 is SGHVS and CDR2 is FQNEAQ. The CDR3 has 12 amino acids. V was clipped by 5 bases and J by 8 bases, with 12 bases between them. The DNA of the CDR3 is TGTGCCAGCAGCCCCTGGGCCGGAGAAGCTTTCTTT. Translated, it gives CASSPWAGEAFF.

Many counts were recorded for this clonotype. The V gene is TRBV7-2, the J gene TRBJ1-1; no firm D call. This CDR3 contains 13 residues. Germline CDR1 reads SGHTA; CDR2 reads FQGNSA. Trimming shortened V by 3 bases and J by 4 bases, and 9 bases separated the two germline ends. CDR3 in DNA: TGTGCCAGCAGCTTCGGTACCGCCACTGAAGCTTTCTTT. Protein product: CASSFGTATEAFF.

This clonotype was counted a few times. The rearrangement uses TRBV6-1 and TRBJ2-5, with D possibly being TRBD2 (5 bases). Trimming stripped 5 bases from V and 5 bases from J, with 18 bases between. Germline V lookup: CDR1 MNHNS, CDR2 SASEGT. CDR3 length: 15 amino acids. This CDR3 is CASSLGPRGGETQYF. In DNA, the CDR3 is TGTGCCAGCAGTCTCGGCCCTCGAGGAGGCGAGACCCAGTACTTC.

This clonotype was seen a single time. The CDR3 DNA follows: TGTGCCAGCAGTTATACCGGGGCCCCTAAGGGGAAACTGTTTTTT. The encoded protein is CASSYTGAPKGKLFF. The V call is TRBV6-5, the J call TRBJ1-4; possibly TRBD1 for D (5 bases). Germline V gives CDR1 MNHEY, CDR2 SVGAGI. CDR3 size: 15 residues. Trimming took 3 bases from V and 11 from J, leaving 19 bases between them.

The chain recombines TRBV25-1 with TRBJ2-3; perhaps TRBD1 as D (8 bases). The CDR3 has 18 amino acids. Trimming stripped 3 bases from V and 2 bases from J, with 21 bases between. The V gene's germline CDR1 is MGHDK and CDR2 SYGVNS. CDR3 nucleotides: TGTGCCAGCAGTGACCCCAAGGGGGGGACAGGAGACACAGATACGCAGTATTTT. Amino acid sequence: CASSDPKGGTGDTDTQYF.